The T cell receptor (beta chain) described here comes from a study of glioma-infiltrating T cells. Amplification of TCR alpha and beta CDR3 regions from RNA used iRepertoire nested multiplex PCR. MiXCR, run by TCRdb on the multiplex PCR reads, gives a single entry per CDR3 protein. The profile shows some 85,000 distinct CDR3 sequences, under 30% of them singletons. After removal of 10 bases from V and 2 bases from J, the junction contained 9 bases not matched to a gene. Per germline, CDR1 SNHLY and CDR2 FYNNEI. This CDR3 has 14 amino acids. V is TRBV2 and J is TRBJ2-7, with TRBD2 identical over 9 bases. The sample taken for sequencing was glioma tissue, nonneoplastic brain tissue, or PBMCs (not recorded which). The receptor comes from a human donor with low-grade glioma or glioblastoma, undergoing nonglioma brain surgery, or in good health (not recorded which). This CDR3 is CAIGLSGGPYEQYF. The DNA of the CDR3 is TGTGCCATCGGGCTAAGCGGGGGGCCCTACGAGCAGTACTTC.